This T cell receptor (beta chain) was captured in a study of blood T cells in healthy people across ages. For the second PCR, which ran for about 6 to 11 cycles, a sample-barcoded 5' primer and a J-beta primer mix were used. TCRdb analysed the 5' RACE reads with MiXCR anew, one entry per CDR3 protein. This table has around 1,800,000 distinct CDR3 sequences, roughly 43% appearing once. Germline values: CDR1 SEHNR, CDR2 FQNEAQ (reference sequence). Trimming stripped 5 bases from V and 5 bases from J, with 19 bases between. The CDR3 loop spans 16 amino acids. This clonotype has just a few counts. This rearrangement joins TRBV7-9 to TRBJ2-1; TRBD1 might be the D (5 bases). This clonotype was obtained from a human donor in good health. Sequencing input: blood. The CDR3 nucleotides read TGTGCCAGCAGCCAGATGACGTCAGGGTGGAACAATGAGCAGTTCTTC. It translates to CASSQMTSGWNNEQFF.